The following is a T cell receptor beta chain sequence with its context. Its target is unknown. The sample comes from a study of cytomegalovirus exposure and HLA in healthy donors. General study points: Highest at DRB1 and lowest at HLA-C, TCR association rates differed among HLA loci in a later analysis. Testing in vitro showed a few CMV-associated chains specific for CMV antigens. Later on, an analysis tied 18,000 or so TCR beta sequences to HLA alleles at 0.05 false discovery rate.

Primers: 60 Vbeta forward and 13 Jbeta reverse. Repertoires were generated with immunoSEQ multiplex PCR, while TCRdb's copy carries only in-frame clones and drops some. The sample contains around 90,000 clones, around 60% of which appear only once. Germline V gene sequence: CDR1 SGHTA, CDR2 FQGNSA. The CDR3 has 15 amino acids. V shed 5 bases and J 6 bases; nucleotides not matched to a gene: 8. This chain connects TRBV7-2 to TRBJ2-1; 9 bases match TRBD2. The material sequenced was PBMCs. The sequence derives from a human donor in good health. The CDR3 coding sequence is TGTGCCAGCAGCATTGCGGGGGGGATATTCAATGAGCAGTTCTTC. It encodes CASSIAGGIFNEQFF. The variable domain in full, with the rest retrieved from reference TRBV7-2 and TRBJ2-1, is GAGVSQSPSNKVTEKGKDVELRCDPISGHTALYWYRQSLGQGLEFLIYFQGNSAPDKSGLPSDRFSAERTGGSVSTLTIQRTQQEDSAVYLCASSIAGGIFNEQFFGPGTRLTVL.